This TCR beta chain was obtained from a study of T cell changes during pregnancy in multiple sclerosis. Some clones are missing from TCRdb's copy, which holds only in-frame ones; the method was immunoSEQ multiplex PCR. Here the sample spans 60,000 to 65,000 clones, approximately 90% being singletons. V lost 5 bases and J 4 bases, leaving 12 bases between the germline ends. Germline V gives CDR1 MDHEN, CDR2 SYDVKM. The CDR3 covers 13 residues. This specimen consisted of peripheral blood, obtained in the first trimester of pregnancy. This chain connects TRBV28 to TRBJ2-7; D ambiguous. The source is a female donor with multiple sclerosis, enrolled in a pregnancy study. The CDR3 nucleotides are TGTGCCAGCAGTCCTTCCCCCCCGTACGAGCAGTACTTC. It yields the protein CASSPSPPYEQYF.